The 18 T cell receptor beta chains below were found in one sample sequenced in a study of blood T cell repertoires in COVID-19. TCRdb's table, derived via immunoSEQ multiplex PCR, lists solely in-frame clones and lacks some. Here the sample spans 64,000 or so clones, around 86% being singletons. Specimen: peripheral blood. Receptors were obtained from a human donor in a cohort sampled during active COVID-19.

This chain connects TRBV15 to TRBJ2-3, with 10 nucleotides matching TRBD2. This CDR3 comprises 18 residues. V lost 0 bases and J lost 4; bases outside the gene matches: 10. The germline V gene has CDR1 LNHNV and CDR2 YYDKDF (reference sequence). CDR3 protein: CATSRDLKRGGHADTQYF. The CDR3 DNA sequence: TGTGCCACCAGCAGAGATCTTAAGCGGGGGGGCCATGCAGATACGCAGTATTTT.

This clone was seen more than once but under ten times. The J gene is TRBJ1-5, the V gene TRBV2, with D perhaps matching TRBD1 (6 bases). The germline gives CDR1 SNHLY, CDR2 FYNNEI. The CDR3 contains 14 residues. The V and J ends lost 4 bases and 2 bases respectively, with 9 bases between them. The CDR3 nucleotides are TGTGCCAGCAGTGGAGGGGGTGGCAATCAGCCCCAGCATTTT. Amino acids: CASSGGGGNQPQHF. The full variable domain, rest sourced from reference TRBV2 and TRBJ1-5, is EPEVTQTPSHQVTQMGQEVILRCVPISNHLYFYWYRQILGQKVEFLVSFYNNEISEKSEIFDDQFSVERPDGSNFTLKIRSTKLEDSAMYFCASSGGGGNQPQHFGDGTRLSIL.

The chain is built from TRBV6-4 and TRBJ1-6, with TRBD1 identical over 8 bases. The CDR3 spans 15 residues. Trimming removed 6 bases from V and 7 bases from J; junction bases left unmatched: 8. CDR1 is MRHNA and CDR2 is SNTAGT in the germline V gene. Here the CDR3 DNA reads TGTGCCAGCAGGATCTCCCAGGGGGCCAATTCACCCCTCCACTTT. Its translation: CASRISQGANSPLHF.

The V call is TRBV18, the J call TRBJ1-1; D remains ambiguous. Germline V gene sequence: CDR1 KGHSH, CDR2 LQKENI. Trimming took 6 bases from V and 7 from J, leaving 15 bases between them. CDR3 size: 13 residues. The CDR3: CASSVFDYSEAFF. In nucleotides, the CDR3 is TGTGCCAGCTCCGTTTTTGATTACAGTGAAGCTTTCTTT. Drawing the rest from reference TRBV18 and TRBJ1-1, the complete variable domain is NAGVMQNPRHLVRRRGQEARLRCSPMKGHSHVYWYRQLPEEGLKFMVYLQKENIIDESGMPKERFSAEFPKEGPSILRIQQVVRGDSAAYFCASSVFDYSEAFFGQGTRLTVV.

This sequence joins TRBV7-9 and TRBJ1-2; TRBD1 is a possible D gene (5 bases). Between the trimmed V and J ends, which lost 1 base and 4 bases, there was a span of 10 bases. CDR1 is SEHNR and CDR2 is FQNEAQ in the germline V gene (reference sequence). CDR3 length: 14 residues. This chain's CDR3 is CASSLDVGGYGYTF. CDR3 in DNA: TGTGCCAGCAGCTTAGATGTCGGGGGCTATGGCTACACCTTC.

J is TRBJ2-7 and V is TRBV15; D gene ambiguous. CDR1 LNHNV and CDR2 YYDKDF come from the germline V gene (reference sequence). Trimming took off 0 bases at V and 3 bases at J, with 6 bases between the two ends. This CDR3 spans 13 amino acids. The CDR3 DNA reads TGTGCCACCAGCAGAGAGATAGACTACGAGCAGTACTTC. Protein product: CATSREIDYEQYF.

The chain employs TRBV19 and TRBJ2-2; 7 bases are shared with TRBD2. V shed 8 bases and J 0 bases; nucleotides not matched to a gene: 9. From germline, CDR1 is LNHDA and CDR2 SQIVND (reference sequence). This CDR3 spans 16 amino acids. This CDR3 reads CASQGGVSANTGELFF. In DNA, the CDR3 is TGTGCCAGTCAGGGAGGGGTGTCTGCGAACACCGGGGAGCTGTTTTTT.

The rearrangement uses TRBV11-2 and TRBJ2-5; the match to TRBD2 covers 7 bases. J gave up 2 bases and V 6 bases, and 9 bases lay outside the gene matches. The germline CDR1 and CDR2 sequences are SGHAT and FQNNGV. The CDR3 consists of 15 residues. The CDR3 spells CASSWILAKQETQYF. The CDR3 nucleotides are TGTGCCAGCAGTTGGATACTAGCGAAGCAAGAGACCCAGTACTTC.

This clone came up once. V gene TRBV6-5 combines with J gene TRBJ1-1; D not certain. This CDR3 spans 14 amino acids. The V and J ends lost 6 bases and 0 bases respectively, with 11 bases between them. The V gene's germline CDR1 is MNHEY and CDR2 SVGAGI. The CDR3 DNA reads TGTGCCAGCAGAATCAGGCGACTGAACACTGAAGCTTTCTTT. It encodes CASRIRRLNTEAFF.

There are a few counts of this clone. The CDR3 sequence is CASSPGGGYGYTF. CDR3 coding DNA: TGTGCCAGCAGCCCGGGGGGCGGCTATGGCTACACCTTC. J is TRBJ1-2 and V is TRBV7-8; D may be TRBD1 (6 bases). The germline V gene has CDR1 SGHVS and CDR2 FQNEAQ. With 5 bases removed from V and 4 bases from J, the gap between germline ends came to 11 bases. The CDR3 runs 13 residues. Filled out from reference TRBV7-8 and TRBJ1-2, the complete variable domain reads GAGVSQSPRYKVAKRGQDVALRCDPISGHVSLFWYQQALGQGPEFLTYFQNEAQLDKSGLPSDRFFAERPEGSVSTLKIQRTQQEDSAVYLCASSPGGGYGYTFGSGTRLTVV.

This sequence joins TRBV15 and TRBJ1-2; perhaps TRBD1 as D (5 bases). The germline gives CDR1 LNHNV, CDR2 YYDKDF (reference sequence). V was clipped by 4 bases and J by 8 bases, with 11 bases between them. The CDR3 extends over 12 amino acids. The CDR3, as DNA: TGTGCCACCAGCACCATAAGGGGAGGCTACACCTTC. Its translation: CATSTIRGGYTF.

This chain links TRBV28 with TRBJ2-3; 10 bases are shared with TRBD1. CDR1 is MDHEN, CDR2 SYDVKM, per germline. The V gene end was trimmed by 5 bases and the J gene end by 5 bases; junction bases not matched to a gene: 7. The CDR3 extends over 15 amino acids. As DNA, the CDR3 is TGTGCCAGCAGTGCTCCGGGACAGGGGAAAGATACGCAGTATTTT. This gives the protein CASSAPGQGKDTQYF.

CDR3 nucleotide sequence: TGTGCCAGCAGCTTCTCGCGGGGTGGGGCCGGGGAGCTGTTTTTT. Protein: CASSFSRGGAGELFF. This rearrangement joins TRBV7-8 to TRBJ2-2; D perhaps matches TRBD2 (6 bases). The germline V and J ends were trimmed by 3 bases and 6 bases, with 14 bases remaining between them. Germline V CDR1 and CDR2: SGHVS, FQNEAQ. The CDR3 spans 15 residues.

The J gene is TRBJ1-4, the V gene TRBV2; 7 nucleotides agree with TRBD1. This CDR3 contains 15 residues. With V trimmed by 6 bases and J by 6 bases, 10 bases remained unmatched. CDR1 and CDR2 (germline): SNHLY, FYNNEI. CDR3 in DNA: TGTGCCAGCAGACCAACGACAGGGAAATATGAAAAACTGTTTTTT. It translates to CASRPTTGKYEKLFF.

The chain combines TRBV27 with TRBJ1-6, with a weak D call TRBD1 (5 bases). This CDR3 is built from 17 residues. V lost 3 bases and J 8 bases, leaving 20 bases between the germline ends. Germline values: CDR1 MNHEY, CDR2 SMNVEV (reference sequence). CDR3 loop: CASSFRPSGWGDSPLHF. CDR3 in DNA: TGTGCCAGCAGTTTTCGCCCCTCTGGCTGGGGGGATTCACCCCTCCACTTT.

The J gene is TRBJ1-2, the V gene TRBV9, with 8 bases lining up with TRBD1. V shed 0 bases, J shed 3 bases, and the junction held 7 bases outside the gene matches. This CDR3 spans 16 amino acids. The germline gives CDR1 SGDLS, CDR2 YYNGEE. CDR3 amino acids: CASSVGVQGGYYGYTF. The CDR3 DNA reads as TGTGCCAGCAGCGTAGGGGTACAGGGGGGTTACTATGGCTACACCTTC.

The rearrangement links TRBV15 to TRBJ1-5; TRBD1 is a possible D gene (6 bases). Germline V gene data show CDR1 as LNHNV and CDR2 as YYDKDF (reference sequence). This CDR3 contains 16 residues. Trimming pared 1 base from V and 9 bases from J, leaving 19 bases between. This CDR3 reads CATSRGPAAQGRPQHF. The CDR3 DNA sequence: TGTGCCACCAGCAGAGGACCGGCAGCCCAGGGGAGGCCCCAGCATTTT.

The gene calls are TRBV3-1 (or the pseudogene TRBV3-2) and TRBJ2-3, with D possibly being TRBD1 (5 bases). Germline V gene data show CDR1 as LGHDT and CDR2 as YNNKEL (reference sequence). This CDR3 region has 13 residues. The ends were cut back, 4 bases at V and 4 bases at J, with 9 bases in the middle. The CDR3 here is CASSPQGSDTQYF. CDR3 bases: TGTGCCAGCAGCCCTCAGGGTTCAGATACGCAGTATTTT.